This TCR beta chain was identified during a study of breast tumors, draining lymph nodes, adjacent tissues. Study observations and caveats: The lymph node origin of tumor T cells was framed as consistent with a hypothesis, not demonstrated. Tumor repertoires ranked between lymph nodes and nontumor tissue in diversity, with V and J gene preferences.

A note on this clonotype: Its antigen is unidentified.

TCRdb reanalysed the multiplex PCR reads using MiXCR and keeps one entry per CDR3 protein. The table lists about 150,000 distinct CDR3 sequences, roughly 33% of them singletons. The lymph nodes were axillary draining lymph nodes from breast cancer patients. The CDR3 runs 17 residues. V lost 4 bases and J lost 2; bases outside the gene matches: 11. CDR1 and CDR2 (germline): SGHDN, FVKESK. The sample comprised axillary lymph node tissue. The source of this sequence is a female donor with breast cancer. Some clones in this sample may be carry-over from other donors' samples. The chain has TRBV14 and TRBJ2-7; 10 bases align to TRBD1. The CDR3 is CASSLILSGTGAYEQYF. The CDR3 DNA is TGTGCCAGCAGCCTAATCTTATCCGGGACAGGGGCCTACGAGCAGTACTTC.